This T cell receptor beta chain was sequenced during a study of cytomegalovirus exposure and HLA in healthy donors. About the study: In a previous analysis, around 120 million unique TCR beta sequences were found from 150 million to 200 million T cells. Some 85 million unique TCRs, all from HLA-typed donors, were included in an early release of the data. Broader study findings: Among the CMV-associated chains, a few were confirmed in vitro as specific for CMV antigens.

The PCR had 60 Vbeta and 13 Jbeta primers. TCRdb's table, derived via immunoSEQ multiplex PCR, lists solely in-frame clones and lacks some. The table lists around 87,000 clones, over 60% of them singletons, with less than 4% in the top ten. As concerns this clone: Its antigen is undetermined.

Germline V gives CDR1 SGHKS, CDR2 YYEKEE (reference sequence). The V segment lost 5 bases and the J segment 4 bases; nucleotides outside the gene matches: 15. The CDR3 runs 18 residues. Sequencing was performed on PBMCs. The chain is built from TRBV5-5 and TRBJ1-3, with TRBD1 matching 10 bases. This sequence originates from a man aged 40-49 years in good health and CMV-seronegative. The CDR3 region has the DNA TGTGCCAGCAGGGCGGGACAGGGGCCTCTTTGGGCCGGAAACACCATATATTTT. Amino acids: CASRAGQGPLWAGNTIYF.